Sequencing of this T cell receptor beta chain was carried out in a study of T cell changes during pregnancy in multiple sclerosis. V was clipped by 2 bases and J by 9 bases, with 14 bases between them. Germline lookup yields CDR1 KGHSH and CDR2 LQKENI. There are 14 residues in the CDR3. TCRdb's copy holds only in-frame clones and misses some; the assay was immunoSEQ multiplex PCR. This table has 70,000 to 80,000 clones, just under 95% appearing once. The receptor was isolated from a female donor with multiple sclerosis, enrolled in a pregnancy study. Sequenced here: peripheral blood, sampled in the first trimester of pregnancy. This rearrangement joins TRBV18 to TRBJ1-5; D unclear. The CDR3, as DNA: TGTGCCAGCTCACCAACGGACTCGGGTGCGCCCCAGCATTTT. Protein sequence: CASSPTDSGAPQHF.